This record looks at one TCR beta chain sequence and its context. Its antigen is unidentified. The data belong to a study of shared clonotypes between healthy human individuals. General study points: It was anticipated that sequencing depth would influence how many clonotypes donors shared.

The CDR3 contains 16 residues. Per the germline V gene, CDR1 is LNHNV and CDR2 is YYDKDF (reference sequence). J was trimmed by 3 bases and V by 3 bases; bases with no gene match: 10. The protocol was immunoSEQ multiplex PCR, while the TCRdb copy is restricted to in-frame clones and leaves out a portion. The sample lists approximately 2,000,000 clones; approximately 90% were seen once. The donors were all Caucasian adults (living in Nashville, Tennessee). J is TRBJ2-7 and V is TRBV15; 8 nucleotides match TRBD2. The sequenced material came from naive CD4+ T cells from PBMCs. Documented subset: CD45RA+ positively selected. The receptor's source is a man in his late teens or twenties in good health. Some clones in this sample may be carry-over from other donors' samples. The CDR3 nucleotides read TGTGCCACCAGCAGTTCTGGACTAGCCCCTATCTACGAGCAGTACTTC. As protein: CATSSSGLAPIYEQYF.